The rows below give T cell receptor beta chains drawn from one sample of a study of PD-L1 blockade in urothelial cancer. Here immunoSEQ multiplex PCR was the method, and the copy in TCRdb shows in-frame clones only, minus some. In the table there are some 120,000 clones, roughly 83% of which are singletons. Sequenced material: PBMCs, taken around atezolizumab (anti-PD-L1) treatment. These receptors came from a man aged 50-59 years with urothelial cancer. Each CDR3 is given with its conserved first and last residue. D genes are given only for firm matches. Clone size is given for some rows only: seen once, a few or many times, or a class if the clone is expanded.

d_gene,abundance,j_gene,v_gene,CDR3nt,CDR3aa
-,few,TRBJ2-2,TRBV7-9,TGTGCCAGCAGTTCTCCTCTACAGGGAACCGGGGAGCTGTTTTTT,CASSSPLQGTGELFF
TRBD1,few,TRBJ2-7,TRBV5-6,TGTGCCAGCAGCTTCGGACAGGAACGGGGAGAGCAGTACTTC,CASSFGQERGEQYF
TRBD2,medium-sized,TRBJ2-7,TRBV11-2,TGTGCCAGCAGCCATAGCGGGAGACTGTACGAGCAGTACTTC,CASSHSGRLYEQYF
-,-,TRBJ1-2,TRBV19,TGTGCCAGTACCCCCGGGAGGGAGTATGGCTACACCTTC,CASTPGREYGYTF
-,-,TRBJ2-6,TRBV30,TGTGCCTGGAGACGAGGTTCCGGGGCCAACGTCCTGACTTTC,CAWRRGSGANVLTF
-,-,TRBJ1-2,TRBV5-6,TGTGCCAGCAGCCTTGACAGCGATGGCTACACCTTC,CASSLDSDGYTF
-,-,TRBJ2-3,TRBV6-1,TGTGCCAGCAGTGCCGGACAGCAGAACACAGATACGCAGTATTTT,CASSAGQQNTDTQYF
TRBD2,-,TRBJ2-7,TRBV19,TGTGCCAGCTCCCCTACGGCGGGGGGGACCTACGAGCAGTACTTC,CASSPTAGGTYEQYF
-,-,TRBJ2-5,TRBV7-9,TGTGCCAGCAGCCCGGCGGGACTCGAGCAAGAGACCCAGTACTTC,CASSPAGLEQETQYF
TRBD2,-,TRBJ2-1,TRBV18,TGTGCCAGCTCACCAGGGGCTAGCGGTTTCGATGAGCAGTTCTTC,CASSPGASGFDEQFF
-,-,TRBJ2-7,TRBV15,TGTGCCACCAGCAGCCACAGGGACTCCTACGAGCAGTACTTC,CATSSHRDSYEQYF
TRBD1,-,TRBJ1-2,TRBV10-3,TGTGCCATCACCTCAGGGGGAAGATATGGCTACACCTTC,CAITSGGRYGYTF
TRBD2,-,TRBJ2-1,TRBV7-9,TGTGCCAGCAGCGTTATCGCTACTAGCGGGAGGGCCGGGAATGAGCAGTTCTTC,CASSVIATSGRAGNEQFF
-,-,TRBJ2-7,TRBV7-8,TGTGCCAGCAGCTTATTCGGGAGCGTTGACTTTGGAGGAGGTCAGTACTTC,CASSLFGSVDFGGGQYF
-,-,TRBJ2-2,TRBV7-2,TGTGCCAGCAGCTTAGCTTCCCGTCCCACCGGGGAGCTGTTTTTT,CASSLASRPTGELFF
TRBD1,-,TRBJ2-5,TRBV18,TGTGCCAGCTCACCACCGGGACAGCAAGAGACCCAGTACTTC,CASSPPGQQETQYF
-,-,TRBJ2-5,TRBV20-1,TGCAGTGCCGGACAGCAAGAGACCCAGTACTTC,CSAGQQETQYF
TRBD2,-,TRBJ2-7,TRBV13,TGTGCCAGCAGCTTAGGACGGGAGGGCTTTAGCGAGCAGTACTTC,CASSLGREGFSEQYF
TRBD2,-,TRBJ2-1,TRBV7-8,TGTGCCAGCAGCCCATCTAGCGGGAGAGCGAATGAGCAGTTCTTC,CASSPSSGRANEQFF
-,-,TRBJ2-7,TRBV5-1,TGCGCCAGCAGAAGGGACACGACCTACGAGCAGTACTTC,CASRRDTTYEQYF
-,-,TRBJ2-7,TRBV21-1,TGTGCCAGCAGTATAGGGACTAGCGGGATGAAAACCTACGAGCAGTACTTC,CASSIGTSGMKTYEQYF
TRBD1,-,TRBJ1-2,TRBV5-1,TGCGCCAGCAGCCATAAGACAGGGGCCGACCCCTATGGCTACACCTTC,CASSHKTGADPYGYTF
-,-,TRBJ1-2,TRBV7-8,TGTGCCAGCAGCTCAGGGTTACAGGGATATGGCTACACCTTC,CASSSGLQGYGYTF
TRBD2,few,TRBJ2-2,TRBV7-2,TGTGCCAGCAGCTTACGTCCTAGCGGGAACACCGGGGAGCTGTTTTTT,CASSLRPSGNTGELFF
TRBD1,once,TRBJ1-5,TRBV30,TGTGCCTGGAGTGCCGGGACAGGGGGTAGCAATCAGCCCCAGCATTTT,CAWSAGTGGSNQPQHF
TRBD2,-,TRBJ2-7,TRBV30,TGTGCCTGGAGTGTGGGACTAGCGGGAGGGGGCTACGAGCAGTACTTC,CAWSVGLAGGGYEQYF
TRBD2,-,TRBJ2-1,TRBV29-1,TGCAGCGTAACGGGACTAGCGGGAACCTTTAATGAGCAGTTCTTC,CSVTGLAGTFNEQFF
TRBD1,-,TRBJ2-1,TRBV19,TGTGCCAGTAAGGCCGACAGGGGGCGCAATGAGCAGTTCTTC,CASKADRGRNEQFF
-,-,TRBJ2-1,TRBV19,TGTGCCAGTAAGATGGCTGCCCAGAGGGAGCAGTTCTTC,CASKMAAQREQFF
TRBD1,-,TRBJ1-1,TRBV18,TGTGCCAGCTCACCCCAGGGGGCATCCACTGAAGCTTTCTTT,CASSPQGASTEAFF
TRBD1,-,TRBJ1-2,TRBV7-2,TGTGCCAGCAGCTTGGGACAGGGGGTGGTCTATGGCTACACCTTC,CASSLGQGVVYGYTF
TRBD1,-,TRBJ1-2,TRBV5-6,TGTGCCAGCAGCTCGACTGACAGGGAAGATCTGGGTGGCTACACCTTC,CASSSTDREDLGGYTF
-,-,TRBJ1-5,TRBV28,TGTGCCAGCAGTTACACCGTCGGCAATCAGCCCCAGCATTTT,CASSYTVGNQPQHF
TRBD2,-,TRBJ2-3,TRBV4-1,TGCGCCAGCAGCTACGGAACTAGCGGACGCACAGATACGCAGTATTTT,CASSYGTSGRTDTQYF
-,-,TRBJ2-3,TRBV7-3,TGTGCCAGCAGCCCCGGGTTCGGGATTGGAGATACGCAGTATTTT,CASSPGFGIGDTQYF
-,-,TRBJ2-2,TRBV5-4,TGTGCCAGCAGCTTGCTGGCTACCGGGGAGCTGTTTTTT,CASSLLATGELFF
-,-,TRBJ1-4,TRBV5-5,TGTGCCAGCAGCTTGAGGCAGGGTGAAAAACTGTTTTTT,CASSLRQGEKLFF
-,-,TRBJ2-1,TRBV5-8,TGTGCCAGCAGCTTGTACCGGACACCCCACAATGAGCAGTTCTTC,CASSLYRTPHNEQFF
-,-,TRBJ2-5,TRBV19,TGTGCCAGTACCTGGAGCCACCAAGAGACCCAGTACTTC,CASTWSHQETQYF
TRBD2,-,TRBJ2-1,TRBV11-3,TGTGCCAGCAGCCCAGGACTAGCGGGGTCAGGAGAGCAGTTCTTC,CASSPGLAGSGEQFF
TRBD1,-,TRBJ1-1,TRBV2,TGTGCCAGCAGTGTACAGGGGACGAACACTGAAGCTTTCTTT,CASSVQGTNTEAFF